Below, 5 T cell receptor beta chains from the same sample are listed, as sequenced in a study of Graves' ophthalmopathy and Graves' hyperthyroidism. Using RNA transcripts, the TCR beta CDR3 regions were amplified. HTBI primers were employed in first-round RT-PCR, then a second-round multiplex PCR followed. TCRdb re-derived calls from the multiplex PCR reads in MiXCR, one entry per CDR3 protein. The profile shows over 150,000 distinct CDR3 sequences, over 35% of them singletons. Sequenced: peripheral blood. Receptors originate from a woman in her 40s with Graves' ophthalmopathy.

The table lists this clonotype with many counts. The rearrangement joins TRBV29-1 to TRBJ2-7; unclear D gene. The germline V and J ends were trimmed by 1 base and 0 bases, with 10 bases remaining between them. The V gene's germline CDR1 is SQVTM and CDR2 ANQGSEA. This CDR3 is built from 14 residues. CDR3 sequence: CSVEAGQHSYEQYF. DNA of the CDR3: TGCAGCGTTGAAGCAGGTCAACACTCCTACGAGCAGTACTTC.

This clonotype was recorded many times. For the CDR3, the DNA is TGTGCCAGCAGTTTAGCGCCCCAGGGCTCCTATGGCTACACCTTC. Translating it yields CASSLAPQGSYGYTF. This sequence joins TRBV12-3 or TRBV12-4 and TRBJ1-2, with D maybe TRBD1 (5 bases). V was trimmed by 0 bases and J by 4 bases, leaving 12 bases between them. The CDR3 sequence is 15 residues long.

The chain has TRBV2 and TRBJ1-2; D is perhaps TRBD1 (5 bases). The CDR3 contains 14 residues. Germline V gene data show CDR1 as SNHLY and CDR2 as FYNNEI. Trimming pared 6 bases from V and 2 bases from J, leaving 13 bases between. CDR3 residues: CASRDRGINYGYTF. DNA of the CDR3: TGTGCCAGCAGGGATAGGGGCATCAACTATGGCTACACCTTC.

This clonotype was seen more than once but under ten times. The rearrangement links TRBV7-2 to TRBJ1-2; D is possibly TRBD1 (5 bases). CDR1 and CDR2 from the germline V gene are SGHTA and FQGNSA. The CDR3 runs 12 residues. V was cut by 4 bases and J by 7 bases, with 10 bases left in between. CDR3 nucleotides: TGTGCCAGCAGCTCGAGAGGGGCTGGCTACACCTTC. It specifies CASSSRGAGYTF. Variable domain in full (rest from reference TRBV7-2 and TRBJ1-2): GAGVSQSPSNKVTEKGKDVELRCDPISGHTALYWYRQSLGQGLEFLIYFQGNSAPDKSGLPSDRFSAERTGGSVSTLTIQRTQQEDSAVYLCASSSRGAGYTFGSGTRLTVV.

The chain couples TRBV27 to TRBJ2-7; the match to TRBD2 covers 9 bases. V lost 6 bases, J lost 3 bases, and 6 bases stayed unmatched. The germline gives CDR1 MNHEY, CDR2 SMNVEV (reference sequence). The CDR3 runs to 14 residues. The CDR3 here is CASSPSGVLYEQYF. The CDR3 DNA reads TGTGCCAGCAGCCCTAGCGGGGTCCTCTACGAGCAGTACTTC.